This T cell receptor (beta chain) was observed in a study of shared clonotypes between healthy human individuals. Findings and caveats of the study: The sharing of 4.5% to 5% of naive CD4 clonotypes was seen across several donors. Donor clonotype sharing was expected to depend on sequencing depth.

The naive CD8 subset, CD45RO-negative cells positively selected for CCR7, excluded terminally differentiated effector memory CD45RA+ cells. V gave up 5 bases and J gave up 5 bases; unmatched junction bases: 11. The CDR3 is 15 amino acids. Looked up from germline, CDR1 is SGHTA and CDR2 is FQGNSA. The authors ran the assay at deep level. An approximately 200 ng quantity of DNA, roughly 32,000 T cell genomes, went into the sorted-subset replicate PCRs. TCRdb keeps only in-frame clones here, not all; method: immunoSEQ multiplex PCR. The sample has a few million clones, around 93% seen once. On this clone itself: Its cognate antigen is unknown.

The V and J genes are TRBV7-2 and TRBJ2-7; 8 bases line up with TRBD2. The sequencing input was naive CD8+ T cells from PBMCs. The sequence derives from a young man in good health. Some clones in this sample may be carry-over from other donors' samples. The CDR3 DNA reads TGTGCCAGCAGCCTTGACAGCGGGAGTAGTCACGAGCAGTACTTC. It is translated as CASSLDSGSSHEQYF.